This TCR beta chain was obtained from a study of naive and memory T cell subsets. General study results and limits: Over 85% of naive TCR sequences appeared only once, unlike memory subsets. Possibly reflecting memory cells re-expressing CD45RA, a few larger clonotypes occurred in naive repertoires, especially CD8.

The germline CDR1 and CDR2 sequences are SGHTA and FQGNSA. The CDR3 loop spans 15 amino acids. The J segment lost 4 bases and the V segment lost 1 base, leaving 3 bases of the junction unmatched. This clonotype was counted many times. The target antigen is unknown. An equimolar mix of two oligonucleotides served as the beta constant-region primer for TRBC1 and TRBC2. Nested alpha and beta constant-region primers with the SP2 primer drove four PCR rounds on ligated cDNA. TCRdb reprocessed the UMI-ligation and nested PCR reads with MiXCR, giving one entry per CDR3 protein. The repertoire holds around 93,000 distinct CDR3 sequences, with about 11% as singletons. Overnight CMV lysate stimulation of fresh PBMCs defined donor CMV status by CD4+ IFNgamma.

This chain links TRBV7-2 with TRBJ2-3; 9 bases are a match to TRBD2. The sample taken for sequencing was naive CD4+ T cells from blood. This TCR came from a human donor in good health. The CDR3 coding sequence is TGTGCCAGCAGCTTAGGAGCGGGGGGCCCAGATACGCAGTATTTT. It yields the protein CASSLGAGGPDTQYF. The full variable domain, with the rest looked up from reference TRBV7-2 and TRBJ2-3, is GAGVSQSPSNKVTEKGKDVELRCDPISGHTALYWYRQSLGQGLEFLIYFQGNSAPDKSGLPSDRFSAERTGGSVSTLTIQRTQQEDSAVYLCASSLGAGGPDTQYFGPGTRLTVL.